This T cell receptor (beta chain) was documented in a study of T cells after yellow fever vaccination. Study-wide background: Fractions containing few cells were prepared with SMART-Seq v4 Ultra Low Input.

The CDR3 is 13 residues long. The V end was cut by 3 bases, the J end by 7 bases, with 13 bases between. Germline CDR1 and CDR2: SGHTA and FQGTGA. TCRdb re-analysed the 5' RACE reads in MiXCR, keeping a single row per CDR3 protein. The table records over 150,000 distinct CDR3 sequences, around 7.3% of them present only once. In its sample, this clonotype was seen many times. The sequences come from CD4+ T cells sorted from PBMCs, collected 5 days after the first yellow fever vaccination. The genes are TRBV7-3 and TRBJ2-7, with TRBD2 as a possible D gene (5 bases). The sequence derives from a man aged 18-30 years who received the YFV17D yellow fever vaccine. The CDR3 DNA reads TGTGCCAGCAGCTTTCGGCCTCGGGGAGAGCAGTACTTC. It specifies CASSFRPRGEQYF.